This TCR beta chain was identified during a study of Graves' ophthalmopathy and Graves' hyperthyroidism. The study's findings and limits: A majority of expanded thyroid clonotypes exceeding 0.001 frequency were likewise present in blood. As the model predicted ophthalmopathy progression, it achieved a sensitivity of 65% to 71% and a specificity of around 73%.

From RNA, the CDR3 regions of TCR beta chains were amplified and sequenced. HTBI primers served in a first-round RT-PCR, which a second-round multiplex PCR followed. TCRdb reprocessed the multiplex PCR reads via MiXCR and lists one record per CDR3 protein. The profile shows 680,000 or so distinct CDR3 sequences, over 20% of them singletons. Ophthalmopathy not arising within 18 months of follow-up defined hyperthyroidism as stable. There are many counts of this clonotype. Its antigen is not known. The CDR3 consists of 15 residues. CDR1 is MDHEN, CDR2 SYDVKM, per germline. Trimming took 4 bases from V and 8 from J, leaving 15 bases between them.

The specimen was peripheral blood. The V and J genes are TRBV28 and TRBJ1-6; D possibly corresponds to TRBD1 (6 bases). This receptor was taken from a woman between 18 and 29 years old with stable Graves' hyperthyroidism. Some clones in this sample may be carry-over from other donors' samples. The CDR3 region has the DNA TGTGCCAGCAGTTGGGCGAACAGGGAAGATTCACCCCTCCACTTT. As protein: CASSWANREDSPLHF.